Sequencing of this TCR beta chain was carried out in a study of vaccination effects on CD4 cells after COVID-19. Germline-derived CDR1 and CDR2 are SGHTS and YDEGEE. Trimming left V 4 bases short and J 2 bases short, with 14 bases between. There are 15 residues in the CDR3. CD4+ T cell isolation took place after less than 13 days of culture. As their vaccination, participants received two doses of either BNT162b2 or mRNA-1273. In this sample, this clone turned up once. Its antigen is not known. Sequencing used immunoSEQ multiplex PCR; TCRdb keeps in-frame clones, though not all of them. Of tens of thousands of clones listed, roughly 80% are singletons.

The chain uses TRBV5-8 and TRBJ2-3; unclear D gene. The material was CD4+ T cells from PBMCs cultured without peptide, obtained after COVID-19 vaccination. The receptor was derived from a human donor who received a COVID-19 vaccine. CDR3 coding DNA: TGTGCCAGCAGCCGACGGGTCGCTCCCACAGATACGCAGTATTTT. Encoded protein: CASSRRVAPTDTQYF. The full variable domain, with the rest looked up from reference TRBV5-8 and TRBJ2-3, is EAGVTQSPTHLIKTRGQQATLRCSPISGHTSVYWYQQALGLGLQFLLWYDEGEERNRGNFPPRFSGRQFPNYSSELNVNALELEDSALYLCASSRRVAPTDTQYFGPGTRLTVL.